The subject of this entry is one T cell receptor (beta chain). What it binds is not known. Treatment: oral pan-JAK inhibitor, 5-10 mg twice daily. These data come from a study of CD8+ T cells in alopecia areata. Across the study: Oral tofacitinib, 5 to 10 mg twice daily, was given in an open-label trial. Tofacitinib lasted 6 to 18 months, then 6 months off drug. Regarding the study as a whole: Resident alphabeta T cells of normal skin are also sequenced in scalp samples. Under tofacitinib, fewer expanded CD8+ clones appeared among the top 100 scalp clones.

Extracted RNA was reverse transcribed into cDNA, the sequencing template. The table came from immunoSEQ multiplex PCR; TCRdb's copy has only in-frame clones and leaves some out. This sample carries under 200,000 clones, about two thirds of them seen once, and the ten largest clones take roughly 0.91%. Sequences were derived from CD4+ T cells sorted from blood, sampled at week 4, from a patient treated with tofacitinib. The clonotype originates from a human donor with alopecia areata.

CDR3 residues: CASSLRQGFNSPLHF. The CDR3 bases are TGTGCCAGCAGCCTAAGACAGGGCTTTAATTCACCCCTCCACTTT. This rearrangement joins TRBV7-2 to TRBJ1-6; TRBD1 aligns across 7 bases. Germline V gene data show CDR1 as SGHTA and CDR2 as FQGNSA. J gave up 6 bases and V 5 bases, and 7 bases lay outside the gene matches. The CDR3 runs 15 residues.